These 10 T cell receptor beta chains were all obtained from the same sample, sequenced in a study of control samples from healthy donors and cancer patients. Using immunoSEQ multiplex PCR, the repertoire was profiled, and TCRdb retains in-frame clones only, with some absent. The data contain under 200,000 clones, around 93% of them seen just once; the ten biggest clones take up over 4%. The sample comprised blood. These receptors were collected from a woman in her sixties in good health.

The chain combines TRBV7-2 with TRBJ1-5, with a possible D match to TRBD1 (5 bases). The V gene lost 5 bases and the J gene lost 0 bases, with 11 bases spanning the gap. The CDR3 is 15 amino acids. CDR1 is SGHTA and CDR2 is FQGNSA in the germline V gene. CDR3 sequence: CASSRVGGSNQPQHF. Written as DNA, the CDR3 is TGTGCCAGCAGCCGGGTCGGGGGTAGCAATCAGCCCCAGCATTTT.

V gene TRBV4-3 combines with J gene TRBJ2-6; no clear D gene. This CDR3 has 16 amino acids. The V and J ends lost 1 base and 0 bases respectively, with 7 bases between them. CDR1 and CDR2 (germline): LGHNA, YSLEER. The CDR3 sequence is CASSQGRYSGANVLTF. The CDR3 DNA reads TGCGCCAGCAGCCAAGGACGTTACTCTGGGGCCAACGTCCTGACTTTC.

This clone was recorded a few times. The gene calls are TRBV6-5 and TRBJ1-5; D ambiguous. The V and J ends lost 2 bases and 3 bases respectively, with 8 bases between them. The CDR3 consists of 14 residues. CDR1 is MNHEY, CDR2 SVGAGI, per germline. The CDR3 DNA reads as TGTGCCAGCAGTTACGGCAGAAACAATCAGCCCCAGCATTTT. Protein: CASSYGRNNQPQHF.

This chain connects TRBV5-1 to TRBJ2-5; possible D gene TRBD1, 6 bases. Germline V lookup: CDR1 SGHRS, CDR2 YFSETQ. The CDR3 consists of 14 residues. V lost 4 bases and J 2 bases, leaving 12 bases between the germline ends. The CDR3 coding sequence is TGCGCCAGCAGCCCCGGGACAAGACAAGAGACCCAGTACTTC. This gives the protein CASSPGTRQETQYF.

The chain recombines TRBV3-1 (or the pseudogene TRBV3-2) with TRBJ2-7; D unresolved. V was pared by 1 base and J by 3 bases, with 7 bases between. From germline, CDR1 is LGHDT and CDR2 YNNKEL (reference sequence). This CDR3 is 13 amino acids long. CDR3 DNA: TGTGCCAGCAGCCAAGGCCATCGCTACGAGCAGTACTTC. Its translation: CASSQGHRYEQYF.

V usage is TRBV9 and J usage is TRBJ1-3, with D uncertain. Trimming removed 1 base from V and 0 bases from J, with 11 bases in between. CDR1 is SGDLS and CDR2 is YYNGEE in the germline V gene. The CDR3 has 16 amino acids. The CDR3 nucleotides read TGTGCCAGCAGCGTAATCGACCGGGGCTCTGGAAACACCATATATTTT. Translating gives CASSVIDRGSGNTIYF.

This chain joins TRBV6-5 and TRBJ2-2, with TRBD1 matching over 9 bases. Germline V gene sequence: CDR1 MNHEY, CDR2 SVGAGI. This CDR3 comprises 14 residues. Trimming cost V 6 bases and J 7 bases; bases outside gene matches: 6. In DNA, the CDR3 is TGTGCCAGCAGCCAGGGACAGGGTAGCGGGGAGCTGTTTTTT. Amino acids: CASSQGQGSGELFF.

The CDR3 is CASSGQAVSGNTIYF. The CDR3 DNA sequence: TGTGCCAGCAGTGGGCAGGCGGTCTCTGGAAACACCATATATTTT. This chain uses TRBV2 with TRBJ1-3; D uncertain. The V end lost 4 bases, the J end lost 0 bases, and 10 bases lay between the germline ends. Germline V gene data show CDR1 as SNHLY and CDR2 as FYNNEI. This CDR3 has 15 residues.

The chain combines TRBV18 with TRBJ1-6; 10 bases map to TRBD1. Germline V gives CDR1 KGHSH, CDR2 LQKENI. V was clipped by 6 bases and J by 7 bases; unmatched bases: 6. This CDR3 has 15 residues. In DNA form, the CDR3 reads TGTGCCAGCTCGCAATGGACAGGGGGAAATTCACCCCTCCACTTT. The encoded protein is CASSQWTGGNSPLHF.

This chain uses TRBV5-1 with TRBJ2-1, with D perhaps matching TRBD1 (5 bases). CDR3 length equals 14 residues. The V end lost 0 bases, the J end lost 8 bases, and 12 bases lay between the germline ends. CDR1 SGHRS and CDR2 YFSETQ come from the germline V gene. The CDR3 bases are TGCGCCAGCAGCTTGGCTAGTGACAGCGATGAGCAGTTCTTC. Translating gives CASSLASDSDEQFF.